This passage covers 25 T cell receptor beta chains from one sample sequenced in a study of human T cells and chemical hapten exposure. One entry per CDR3 protein, called by TCRdb with MiXCR from the RACE reads. The sample shows around 300,000 distinct CDR3 sequences, almost 8% of them seen only once. Documented time point: pre-sensitization, week 0. Sample treatment: therapeutic diphenylcyclopropenone sensitization with weekly scalp DPC. Sequences were derived from whole blood, sampled in connection with sensitization to the hapten diphenylcyclopropenone (DPC). These receptors were taken from a man between 18 and 29 years old with alopecia areata. Some clones in this sample may be carry-over from other donors' samples.

The chain links TRBV20-1 to TRBJ2-3, with 10 bases matching TRBD2. The V and J ends lost 2 bases and 2 bases, in that order; junction bases with no gene match: 7. CDR1 and CDR2 (germline): DFQATT, SNEGSKA (reference sequence). This CDR3 region has 16 residues. CDR3 region: CSARSTSGGDTDTQYF. The CDR3 DNA sequence: TGCAGTGCTAGATCTACCAGCGGGGGGGACACAGATACGCAGTATTTT.

This clonotype has ten or more counts. The chain couples TRBV25-1 to TRBJ1-2; D is perhaps TRBD1 (6 bases). The CDR3 has 14 residues. Trimming took 6 bases from V and 4 from J, leaving 15 bases between them. The germline gives CDR1 MGHDK, CDR2 SYGVNS. The CDR3 nucleotides are TGTGCCAGCAGAGGAGGGGGAAAGGGCTATGGCTACACCTTC. Amino acids: CASRGGGKGYGYTF.

With regard to this clonotype: A junction end diverges from the germline sequence, so it may reflect a read error. This sequence joins TRBV6-5 and TRBJ1-1; D unclear. Germline V gene data show CDR1 as MNHEY and CDR2 as SVGAGI. The CDR3 covers 15 residues. In DNA form, the CDR3 reads TGTACCAGCAGTTACGACGGGTTAATGAACACTGAAGCTTTCTTT. It yields the protein CTSSYDGLMNTEAFF.

Only a few counts were recorded for this clonotype. This chain joins TRBV29-1 and TRBJ2-3; D unclear. V was shortened by 7 bases and J by 5 bases, with 7 bases between the two germline ends. Germline CDR1 SQVTM, CDR2 ANQGSEA. The CDR3 is 10 residues long. CDR3 DNA: TGCAGCGGCCGGTTAGATACGCAGTATTTT. Residues: CSGRLDTQYF.

In its sample, this clonotype was seen a few times. This chain uses TRBV6-5 with TRBJ2-4; no definite D call. CDR3 size: 13 residues. CDR1 and CDR2 (germline): MNHEY, SVGAGI. The V end lost 3 bases, the J end lost 2 bases, and 5 bases lay between the germline ends. The CDR3 here is CASSYDSKNIQYF. For the CDR3, the DNA is TGTGCCAGCAGTTATGACTCCAAAAACATTCAGTACTTC.

This clonotype has at least ten counts. The V call is TRBV28, the J call TRBJ1-2, with 9 bases lining up with TRBD1. The trim removed 6 bases at V and 4 bases at J, leaving 6 bases unmatched. The CDR3 covers 14 residues. Germline V gives CDR1 MDHEN, CDR2 SYDVKM. CDR3 coding DNA: TGTGCCAGCAGCCCGGGACAGGGTGCCTATGGCTACACCTTC. It specifies CASSPGQGAYGYTF.

The chain has TRBV2 and TRBJ1-2; D call uncertain. In germline, CDR1 is SNHLY, CDR2 FYNNEI. V was trimmed by 2 bases and J by 0 bases, leaving 16 bases between them. The CDR3 length is 17 residues. In nucleotides, the CDR3 is TGTGCCAGCAGTGAACGGGTAGGAGACATACCTAACTATGGCTACACCTTC. Its translation is CASSERVGDIPNYGYTF.

The table lists this clonotype with many counts. V and J are TRBV11-1 and TRBJ1-2, with 7 bases aligning to TRBD1. V gave up 4 bases and J gave up 1 base; unmatched junction bases: 9. This CDR3 has 16 residues. Germline-derived CDR1 and CDR2 are SGHAT and FQDESV (reference sequence). CDR3 DNA sequence: TGTGCCAGCAGCTCTATCAAGAACAGGGGTAACTATGGCTACACCTTC. This encodes CASSSIKNRGNYGYTF.

This clonotype was detected ten times or more. V usage is TRBV5-5 and J usage is TRBJ1-2; D remains ambiguous. The CDR3 consists of 14 residues. Trimming pared 3 bases from V and 0 bases from J, leaving 9 bases between. CDR1 and CDR2 from the germline V gene are SGHKS and YYEKEE (reference sequence). Written as DNA, the CDR3 is TGTGCCAGCAGCTCGTACTCCTCTAACTATGGCTACACCTTC. Amino acids: CASSSYSSNYGYTF.

This clonotype appeared a few times. This chain connects TRBV9 to TRBJ2-3; TRBD1 matches at 7 bases. The V and J ends lost 0 bases and 8 bases, in that order; junction bases with no gene match: 3. The germline gives CDR1 SGDLS, CDR2 YYNGEE. This CDR3 spans 13 amino acids. Written as DNA, the CDR3 is TGTGCCAGCAGCGTAGAGGGGGCTCGTACGCAGTATTTT. This encodes CASSVEGARTQYF. Together with reference TRBV9 and TRBJ2-3, the CDR3 gives the full variable domain: DSGVTQTPKHLITATGQRVTLRCSPRSGDLSVYWYQQSLDQGLQFLIQYYNGEERAKGNILERFSAQQFPDLHSELNLSSLELGDSALYFCASSVEGARTQYFGPGTRLTVL.

The rearrangement uses TRBV9 and TRBJ2-2; D uncertain. This CDR3 region has 14 residues. Germline CDR1 reads SGDLS; CDR2 reads YYNGEE. V was shortened by 0 bases and J by 6 bases, with 9 bases between the two germline ends. CDR3 coding DNA: TGTGCCAGCAGCGTAGATGAGGCCCCCGGGGAGCTGTTTTTT. Translated, it gives CASSVDEAPGELFF. The full variable domain, its missing parts supplied by reference TRBV9 and TRBJ2-2, is DSGVTQTPKHLITATGQRVTLRCSPRSGDLSVYWYQQSLDQGLQFLIQYYNGEERAKGNILERFSAQQFPDLHSELNLSSLELGDSALYFCASSVDEAPGELFFGEGSRLTVL.

This chain uses TRBV7-9 with TRBJ1-2; perhaps TRBD1 as D (5 bases). Trimming shortened V by 6 bases and J by 9 bases, and 23 bases separated the two germline ends. CDR1 is SEHNR and CDR2 is FQNEAQ in the germline V gene (reference sequence). This CDR3 is built from 15 residues. The CDR3: CASSSFSGRGKSYTF. In nucleotides, the CDR3 is TGTGCCAGCAGTTCTTTTTCCGGTAGGGGTAAGAGCTACACCTTC.

The rearrangement links TRBV3-1 to TRBJ2-1; TRBD2 aligns across 11 bases. This CDR3 region has 16 residues. Germline V gene sequence: CDR1 LGHDT, CDR2 YNNKEL (reference sequence). With V trimmed by 0 bases and J by 8 bases, 6 bases remained unmatched. In DNA, the CDR3 is TGTGCCAGCAGCCAAGATGGTAGCGGGGGGGCGGATGAGCAGTTCTTC. It is translated as CASSQDGSGGADEQFF.

This clonotype has more than one count but fewer than ten. The chain couples TRBV2 to TRBJ2-1; the D is unclear. Looked up from germline, CDR1 is SNHLY and CDR2 is FYNNEI. The CDR3 has 14 residues. V gave up 3 bases and J gave up 8 bases, with 14 bases separating them. In nucleotides, the CDR3 is TGTGCCAGCAGTGATCTGGTGGGTTTCTATGAGCAGTTCTTC. The encoded protein is CASSDLVGFYEQFF.

In this sample, this clonotype turned up a few times. The V call is TRBV20-1, the J call TRBJ2-3; TRBD1 aligns across 7 bases. The junction had 6 bases not matched to a gene; V was cut back by 6 bases and J by 0 bases. The CDR3 loop spans 14 amino acids. Germline V gives CDR1 DFQATT, CDR2 SNEGSKA (reference sequence). The CDR3 DNA reads as TGCAGTGCACCGGGGACAGCCAGCACAGATACGCAGTATTTT. This encodes CSAPGTASTDTQYF.

This rearrangement joins TRBV6-5 to TRBJ1-6; a possible D gene is TRBD1 (6 bases). Trimming removed 5 bases at V and 10 bases at J, with 15 bases between. The CDR3 is made up of 14 amino acids. Germline V CDR1 and CDR2: MNHEY, SVGAGI. The CDR3 DNA follows: TGTGCCAGCAGTGCACAGGGAAGTGACTCACCCCTCCACTTT. Residues: CASSAQGSDSPLHF.

A remark on this clonotype: A junction boundary mismatches the germline segment, possibly from a read error. The chain has TRBV12-3 or TRBV12-4 and TRBJ2-3, with D hard to call. The CDR3 totals 12 residues. CDR3 bases: TGTGCCAGCAGTTTAACGTCAGATAGGCAGTATTTT. It yields the protein CASSLTSDRQYF.

This clonotype was recorded at least ten times. The chain is built from TRBV9 and TRBJ2-1; D may be TRBD1 (5 bases). The V gene lost 4 bases and the J gene lost 0 bases, with 11 bases spanning the gap. The germline V gene encodes CDR1 SGDLS and CDR2 YYNGEE. This CDR3 contains 15 residues. CDR3 loop: CASSPRQFSYNEQFF. In nucleotides, the CDR3 is TGTGCCAGCAGCCCGCGACAGTTCTCCTACAATGAGCAGTTCTTC.

There are a few counts of this clonotype. The genes are TRBV7-9 and TRBJ1-6, with D possibly being TRBD1 (5 bases). Germline V CDR1 and CDR2: SEHNR, FQNEAQ (reference sequence). The CDR3 loop spans 15 amino acids. The germline V and J ends were trimmed by 1 base and 4 bases, with 8 bases remaining between them. Written as DNA, the CDR3 is TGTGCCAGCAGCTTAGAGGGGCCATATAATTCACCCCTCCACTTT. This translates into CASSLEGPYNSPLHF. Using reference TRBV7-9 and TRBJ1-6 for the parts outside the CDR3, the full variable domain is DTGVSQNPRHKITKRGQNVTFRCDPISEHNRLYWYRQTLGQGPEFLTYFQNEAQLEKSRLLSDRFSAERPKGSFSTLEIQRTEQGDSAMYLCASSLEGPYNSPLHFGNGTRLTVT.

There are a few counts of this clonotype. The genes are TRBV12-3 or TRBV12-4 and TRBJ1-1, with D hard to call. This CDR3 is built from 15 residues. V was clipped by 6 bases and J by 0 bases, with 14 bases between them. The CDR3 reads CASSQPFEVNTEAFF. CDR3 sequence (DNA): TGTGCCAGCAGCCAGCCTTTTGAAGTGAACACTGAAGCTTTCTTT.

This clonotype was seen a few times. The chain has TRBV6-1 and TRBJ2-7, with D unresolved. The CDR3 is 12 amino acids. V lost 8 bases to trimming and J lost 2 bases, with 10 bases between them. CDR1 is MNHNS and CDR2 is SASEGT in the germline V gene. CDR3 nucleotide sequence: TGTGCCAGCCACAGCACCACCTACGAGCAGTACGTC. It codes for CASHSTTYEQYV.

This clonotype was seen a handful of times. The chain carries TRBV14 and TRBJ2-2; D uncertain. This CDR3 region has 14 residues. Germline CDR1 SGHDN, CDR2 FVKESK. The ends were cut back, 0 bases at V and 8 bases at J, with 10 bases in the middle. The CDR3 loop is CASSQDRVLGELFF. The CDR3 DNA reads as TGTGCCAGCAGCCAAGATCGGGTTCTGGGGGAGCTGTTTTTT. Based on the CDR3 plus reference TRBV14 and TRBJ2-2, the full variable domain is EAGVTQFPSHSVIEKGQTVTLRCDPISGHDNLYWYRRVMGKEIKFLLHFVKESKQDESGMPNNRFLAERTGGTYSTLKVQPAELEDSGVYFCASSQDRVLGELFFGEGSRLTVL.

There are many counts of this clonotype. The chain employs TRBV7-8 and TRBJ2-7, with D perhaps given as TRBD1 or TRBD2 (5 bases each). Per germline, CDR1 SGHVS and CDR2 FQNEAQ. The CDR3 totals 16 residues. V shed 4 bases and J shed 4 bases, with 20 bases lying between them. The CDR3 sequence: CASSSRDATQLYEQYV. The CDR3 DNA sequence: TGTGCCAGCAGCTCCCGGGACGCCACTCAATTATACGAGCAGTACGTC.

This clonotype has just a few counts. The V call is TRBV6-5, the J call TRBJ1-1; D may be TRBD1 (5 bases). CDR1 is MNHEY and CDR2 is SVGAGI in the germline V gene. V shed 7 bases and J shed 12 bases, with 18 bases lying between them. CDR3 length equals 12 residues. The CDR3 sequence is CASNTGLGSSFF. CDR3 sequence (DNA): TGTGCCAGCAACACAGGTCTTGGATCATCTTTCTTT.

CDR3 nucleotides: TGTGCCATCAGCGAAGGACAGGGTGGAAATTCACCCCTCCACTTT. This codes for CAISEGQGGNSPLHF. The chain couples TRBV10-3 to TRBJ1-6, with TRBD1 identical over 8 bases. V trimming: 6 bases; J trimming: 7 bases; junction bases outside the gene matches: 8. The germline gives CDR1 ENHRY, CDR2 SYGVKD. CDR3 length: 15 residues.